These 12 T cell receptor beta chains were sequenced from one sample in a study of blood T cell repertoires in COVID-19. Produced via immunoSEQ multiplex PCR; TCRdb's table is partial and in-frame only. The sample gives some 48,000 clones, roughly 80% of which show up once; about 5.8% is in the top ten. The sequenced material came from PBMCs or T cells enriched from blood (not recorded which). Receptors were obtained from a woman aged 45-60 years with acute COVID-19.

The chain carries TRBV7-9 and TRBJ1-2; no firm D call. Germline V gene data show CDR1 as SEHNR and CDR2 as FQNEAQ (reference sequence). The V gene lost 1 base and the J gene lost 7 bases, with 7 bases spanning the gap. CDR3 size: 12 residues. The CDR3 sequence is CASSLGAGGYTF. In DNA form, the CDR3 reads TGTGCCAGCAGCTTAGGGGCTGGTGGCTACACCTTC. Full variable domain (remainder filled in from reference TRBV7-9 and TRBJ1-2): DTGVSQNPRHKITKRGQNVTFRCDPISEHNRLYWYRQTLGQGPEFLTYFQNEAQLEKSRLLSDRFSAERPKGSFSTLEIQRTEQGDSAMYLCASSLGAGGYTFGSGTRLTVV.

This clone came up a few times. V and J are TRBV7-3 and TRBJ2-1, with D possibly matching TRBD2 (6 bases). Trimming took 4 bases from V and 0 from J, leaving 10 bases between them. This CDR3 region has 15 residues. Germline-derived CDR1 and CDR2 are SGHTA and FQGTGA. CDR3 amino acids: CASSSDGSSYNEQFF. DNA for the CDR3: TGTGCCAGCAGCTCGGACGGGAGCTCCTACAATGAGCAGTTCTTC. Looking up the rest from reference TRBV7-3 and TRBJ2-1 gives the full variable domain: GAGVSQTPSNKVTEKGKYVELRCDPISGHTALYWYRQSLGQGPEFLIYFQGTGAADDSGLPNDRFFAVRPEGSVSTLKIQRTERGDSAVYLCASSSDGSSYNEQFFGPGTRLTVL.

Only one count was recorded for this clone. CDR3 bases: TGTGCCAGCTCACCAGGAGACAGGGTCAGGTCCGGGGAGCTGTTTTTT. Protein sequence: CASSPGDRVRSGELFF. The V call is TRBV18, the J call TRBJ2-2, with 7 bases identical to TRBD1. CDR3 length: 16 amino acids. Germline V gives CDR1 KGHSH, CDR2 LQKENI. Trimming took 2 bases from V and 6 from J; bases not matched to a gene: 9. The complete variable domain, with remaining parts taken from reference TRBV18 and TRBJ2-2, reads NAGVMQNPRHLVRRRGQEARLRCSPMKGHSHVYWYRQLPEEGLKFMVYLQKENIIDESGMPKERFSAEFPKEGPSILRIQQVVRGDSAAYFCASSPGDRVRSGELFFGEGSRLTVL.

V and J are TRBV2 and TRBJ2-1; 9 bases are shared with TRBD2. CDR3 length equals 15 residues. The J segment lost 5 bases and the V segment lost 3 bases, leaving 5 bases of the junction unmatched. Germline CDR1 is SNHLY and CDR2 is FYNNEI. CDR3 in amino acids: CASSDRSGGNNEQFF. The CDR3 DNA follows: TGTGCCAGCAGTGATCGTAGCGGGGGAAACAATGAGCAGTTCTTC.

V is TRBV19 and J is TRBJ2-7; 7 bases match TRBD1. Per germline, CDR1 LNHDA and CDR2 SQIVND (reference sequence). Trimming took 3 bases from V and 5 from J; bases not matched to a gene: 4. This CDR3 is built from 13 residues. For the CDR3, the DNA is TGTGCCAGTAGTATTGGACAGGTAAACGAGCAGTACTTC. This gives the protein CASSIGQVNEQYF. The variable domain in full, with the rest retrieved from reference TRBV19 and TRBJ2-7, is DGGITQSPKYLFRKEGQNVTLSCEQNLNHDAMYWYRQDPGQGLRLIYYSQIVNDFQKGDIAEGYSVSREKKESFPLTVTSAQKNPTAFYLCASSIGQVNEQYFGPGTRLTVT.

The chain recombines TRBV15 with TRBJ2-6; D is possibly TRBD1 (6 bases). This CDR3 has 16 amino acids. Between the trimmed V and J ends, which lost 3 bases and 4 bases, there was a span of 13 bases. Germline values: CDR1 LNHNV, CDR2 YYDKDF (reference sequence). Here the CDR3 reads CATSRGALRGANVLTF. The CDR3 bases are TGTGCCACCAGCAGGGGGGCACTCCGGGGGGCCAACGTCCTGACTTTC.

The chain combines TRBV5-1 with TRBJ1-2; D might be TRBD1 (5 bases). The CDR3 has 13 amino acids. Germline CDR1 is SGHRS and CDR2 is YFSETQ. Trimming cost V 0 bases and J 4 bases, with 7 bases left between them. CDR3 bases: TGCGCCAGCAGCTTGGGGGGCGCCTATGGCTACACCTTC. It translates to CASSLGGAYGYTF.

The chain combines TRBV11-1 with TRBJ1-6; D perhaps matches TRBD1 (5 bases). The length of the CDR3 is 16 residues. V was shortened by 5 bases and J by 7 bases, with 18 bases between the two germline ends. The germline V gene encodes CDR1 SGHAT and CDR2 FQDESV (reference sequence). CDR3 in DNA: TGTGCCAGCAGCCGGAGTGCGGGACGGGGGAATTCACCCCTCCACTTT. Translated, it gives CASSRSAGRGNSPLHF.

A few counts support this clone. The genes are TRBV2 and TRBJ2-7; possible D gene TRBD1, 6 bases. The CDR3 length is 14 residues. In germline, CDR1 is SNHLY, CDR2 FYNNEI. V lost 6 bases and J 2 bases, leaving 14 bases between the germline ends. The CDR3 sequence: CASSISRGPYEQYF. CDR3 DNA: TGTGCCAGCAGCATCAGCAGGGGTCCCTACGAGCAGTACTTC. The entire variable domain, with the rest obtained from reference TRBV2 and TRBJ2-7, is as follows: EPEVTQTPSHQVTQMGQEVILRCVPISNHLYFYWYRQILGQKVEFLVSFYNNEISEKSEIFDDQFSVERPDGSNFTLKIRSTKLEDSAMYFCASSISRGPYEQYFGPGTRLTVT.

The CDR3 loop reads CASSPSGGAGNEQFF. The CDR3 region has the DNA TGTGCCAGCAGCCCTAGCGGGGGGGCAGGAAATGAGCAGTTCTTC. The chain combines TRBV5-6 with TRBJ2-1; 12 bases fit TRBD2. J was trimmed by 7 bases and V by 4 bases; bases with no gene match: 6. Germline CDR1 reads SGHDT; CDR2 reads YYEEEE. The CDR3 has 15 amino acids.

This clone was counted only a few times. The V gene is TRBV24-1, the J gene TRBJ2-3; D is perhaps TRBD2 (6 bases). This CDR3 has 15 amino acids. Germline assignment: CDR1 KGHDR and CDR2 SFDVKD. The germline V and J ends were trimmed by 4 bases and 6 bases, with 16 bases remaining between them. In DNA form, the CDR3 reads TGTGCCACCAGTGAAAGGACGGTGGGGAGGGATACGCAGTATTTT. This sequence encodes CATSERTVGRDTQYF.

This rearrangement joins TRBV24-1 to TRBJ2-1; perhaps TRBD1 as D (6 bases). CDR1 KGHDR and CDR2 SFDVKD come from the germline V gene. The CDR3 consists of 15 residues. The germline V and J ends were trimmed by 2 bases and 5 bases, with 12 bases remaining between them. The CDR3: CATSDSPDRDNEQFF. The DNA for the CDR3 is TGTGCCACCAGTGATTCCCCGGACAGAGACAATGAGCAGTTCTTC.